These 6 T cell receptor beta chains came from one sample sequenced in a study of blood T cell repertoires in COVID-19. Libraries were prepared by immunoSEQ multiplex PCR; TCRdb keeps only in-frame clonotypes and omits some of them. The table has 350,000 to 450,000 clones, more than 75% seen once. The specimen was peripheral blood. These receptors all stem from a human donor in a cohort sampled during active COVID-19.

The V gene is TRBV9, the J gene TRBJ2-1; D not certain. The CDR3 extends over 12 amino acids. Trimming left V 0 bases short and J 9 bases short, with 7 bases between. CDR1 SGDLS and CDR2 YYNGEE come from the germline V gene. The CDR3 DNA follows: TGTGCCAGCAGCGTAGTGGAGAGTGAGCAGTTCTTC. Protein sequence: CASSVVESEQFF. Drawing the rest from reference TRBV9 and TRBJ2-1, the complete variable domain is DSGVTQTPKHLITATGQRVTLRCSPRSGDLSVYWYQQSLDQGLQFLIQYYNGEERAKGNILERFSAQQFPDLHSELNLSSLELGDSALYFCASSVVESEQFFGPGTRLTVL.

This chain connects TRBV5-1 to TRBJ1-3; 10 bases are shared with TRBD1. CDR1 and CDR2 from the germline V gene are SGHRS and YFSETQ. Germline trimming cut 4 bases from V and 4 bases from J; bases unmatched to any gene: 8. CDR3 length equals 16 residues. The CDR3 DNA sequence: TGCGCCAGCAGCCCCCGACAGGGGGCGGAAGGAAACACCATATATTTT. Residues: CASSPRQGAEGNTIYF.

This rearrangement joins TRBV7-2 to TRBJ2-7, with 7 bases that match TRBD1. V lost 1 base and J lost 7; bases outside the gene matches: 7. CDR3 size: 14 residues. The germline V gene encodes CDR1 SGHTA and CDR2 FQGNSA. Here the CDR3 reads CASSLGQGLREQYF. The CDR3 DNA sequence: TGTGCCAGCAGCTTAGGACAGGGTTTGCGGGAGCAGTACTTC.

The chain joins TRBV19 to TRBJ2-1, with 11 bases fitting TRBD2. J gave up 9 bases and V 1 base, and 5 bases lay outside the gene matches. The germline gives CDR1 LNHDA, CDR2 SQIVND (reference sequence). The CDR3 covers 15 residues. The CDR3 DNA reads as TGTGCCAGTAGTATAGGACTAGCGGGATCTAGTGAGCAGTTCTTC. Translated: CASSIGLAGSSEQFF.

The CDR3 here is CASSEVDSNSPLHF. Written as DNA, the CDR3 is TGTGCCAGCAGTGAAGTGGACAGCAATTCACCCCTCCACTTT. The V call is TRBV6-1, the J call TRBJ1-6; possible D gene TRBD1, 6 bases. Trimming cost V 1 base and J 7 bases, with 8 bases left between them. The germline V gene encodes CDR1 MNHNS and CDR2 SASEGT. The CDR3 contains 14 residues.

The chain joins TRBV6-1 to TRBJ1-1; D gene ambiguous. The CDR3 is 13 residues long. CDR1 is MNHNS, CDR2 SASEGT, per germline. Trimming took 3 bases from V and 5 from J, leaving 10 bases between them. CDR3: CASSDRIGTEAFF. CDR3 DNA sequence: TGTGCCAGCAGTGACAGGATTGGAACTGAAGCTTTCTTT.